This entry is about one T cell receptor (beta chain). Its binding antigen is unknown. The input lacks base qualities; no much larger clone sits a single base away. The data originate from a study of blood T cell repertoires in COVID-19 (dated by TCRdb to between 2020 and 2021). Describing the broader study: Samples covering the acute and convalescent phases of COVID-19 were provided by collaborators in the United States, Italy and Spain. Deeply sampled blood TCRbeta repertoires from subjects exposed to, actively infected with, or recovered from COVID-19 were included in the dataset. The repertoires were released in a freely available public database meant as a resource for research on the immune response to SARS-CoV-2. The sample metadata nearly always contained a de-identified subject ID, COVID-19 status, age in years and sex. The material from the prospective study consisted of cDNA or gDNA derived from T cells, B-cell-depleted T cells, or PBMCs. Samples were obtained from the ongoing ImmuneRACE study (first 160 participants) and from about 1,300 subjects provided by 6 global collaborators. Where HLA class I and class II types were available, the types were taken from metadata supplied by the sample provider, not from assay-based typing.

Overall study results and their limits: Clinical and demographic metadata were provided uncurated, with the amount varying by source and participant.

Participants in the prospective study were enrolled through a virtual design, were aged roughly 18 to 100 years, and lived in roughly 24 United States geographic areas. Cohort assignment in the prospective study relied on participant-reported clinical history from a screening survey and a study questionnaire. For ImmuneRACE Cohort 3, a participant was defined as recovered based on two consecutive negative NP/OP PCR tests, clearance by a healthcare professional, or resolution of symptoms. Mobile phlebotomists in the prospective study collected whole blood, serum and a nasopharyngeal or oropharyngeal swab from every participant. Participants in the prospective study had the option to provide additional blood draws and questionnaires over a roughly 2-month period. Prospective study blood samples were shipped either frozen or at room temperature before DNA extraction. The germline V gene yields SGDLS for CDR1 and YYNGEE for CDR2. CDR3 length: 14 amino acids, cysteine to phenylalanine. CDR3 DNA is the only sequence kept; it has 42 bases, read in frame from the first base. Trimming accounts for 4 bases at V and 7 bases at J, while the number of junction bases matched to no gene is 8.

The immunoSEQ Assay, a bias-controlled multiplex PCR, was used to amplify TCRbeta CDR3 regions from genomic DNA. The paper's data handling went like this. Nucleated cell counts per sample were estimated from amplification of reference gene primers within the assay. To quantify the absolute abundance of each unique TCRbeta CDR3 rearrangement, sequence reads were collapsed and filtered. For each sample, productive Simpson clonality was calculated by taking the square root of Simpson's diversity index across productive rearrangements. This immuneACCESS table, as held by TCRdb, lists in-frame sequences with V and J called but not all clones. Of the missing ones, under half trace to an unresolved V gene in checked studies; the others have no known cause. V, J and clone size were drawn from that table, and D and trimming were deduced from the DNA. The sample has under 200,000 clones on record, roughly 90% of them singletons. Clones ranked in the top ten supply about 6.6% of the sample.

This clonotype originated in a woman between 50 and 59 years old who had recovered from COVID-19. Material: PBMCs or T cells enriched from blood (not recorded which). The chain employs TRBV9 and TRBJ1-5; TRBD1 lines up with 7 middle nucleotides. The nucleotide sequence is TGTGCCAGCAGCCCCAACCAGGGGGAACAGCCCCAGCATTTT. This encodes CASSPNQGEQPQHF.